A single sample is the source of the 14 T cell receptor beta chains below, sequenced in a study of blood T cell repertoires in COVID-19. The repertoire was sequenced with immunoSEQ multiplex PCR; TCRdb's copy has only in-frame clones and lacks some. Of 200,000 to 300,000 clones in the sample, more than 65% were seen once. The sequencing input was peripheral blood. These receptors were taken from a man aged 35-49 years who had recovered from COVID-19.

The chain combines TRBV30 with TRBJ1-2; D perhaps matches TRBD1 (6 bases). The CDR3 is made up of 12 amino acids. V was clipped by 3 bases and J by 12 bases, with 17 bases between them. Germline V gene data show CDR1 as GTSNPN and CDR2 as SVGIG (reference sequence). The CDR3 loop is CAWRLPGGGNTF. The CDR3 DNA sequence: TGTGCCTGGAGGCTACCGGGGGGGGGCAACACCTTC.

The chain joins TRBV4-3 to TRBJ1-6; D call uncertain. This CDR3 has 15 amino acids. Germline values: CDR1 LGHNA, CDR2 YSLEER. V was pared by 2 bases and J by 8 bases, with 13 bases between. The CDR3 region has the DNA TGCGCCAGCAGCCAAAGAGACATTTCTTATTCACCCCTCCACTTT. Protein: CASSQRDISYSPLHF.

In this sample, this clone turned up a few times. The chain links TRBV9 to TRBJ1-3; no definite D call. Germline V lookup: CDR1 SGDLS, CDR2 YYNGEE. Trimming cost V 0 bases and J 4 bases, with 5 bases left between them. CDR3 length equals 13 residues. CDR3 sequence (DNA): TGTGCCAGCAGCGTAGTAGAGGGAAACACCATATATTTT. This encodes CASSVVEGNTIYF.

This clone was picked up one time. V is TRBV27 and J is TRBJ2-1; TRBD2 matches at 8 bases. J gave up 8 bases and V 7 bases, and 13 bases lay outside the gene matches. The CDR3 extends over 15 amino acids. Per the germline V gene, CDR1 is MNHEY and CDR2 is SMNVEV (reference sequence). In DNA, the CDR3 is TGTGCCAGCACGGAACCGGGACGGGGGGGCCATGAGCAGTTCTTC. Translation: CASTEPGRGGHEQFF.

The chain has TRBV3-1 (or the pseudogene TRBV3-2) and TRBJ1-1; 9 bases map to TRBD1. V lost 4 bases to trimming and J lost 1 base; unmatched junction nucleotides: 4. Per the germline V gene, CDR1 is LGHDT and CDR2 is YNNKEL (reference sequence). This CDR3 spans 15 amino acids. The CDR3 sequence: CASSRRDRANTEAFF. In DNA form, the CDR3 reads TGTGCCAGCAGCCGACGGGACAGGGCGAACACTGAAGCTTTCTTT.

This clone was picked up one time. The CDR3 DNA reads TGTGCCAGCAGCCGGGACAGGGCAACCGGGGAGCTGTTTTTT. Its translation is CASSRDRATGELFF. V and J are TRBV7-7 and TRBJ2-2; TRBD1 agrees at 9 bases. The germline V gene encodes CDR1 SSHAT and CDR2 FNYEAQ (reference sequence). The CDR3 consists of 14 residues. Germline trimming cut 5 bases from V and 5 bases from J; bases unmatched to any gene: 3.

The chain uses TRBV19 and TRBJ1-2; D gene unclear. Trimming removed 4 bases at V and 7 bases at J, with 16 bases between. This CDR3 is built from 14 residues. Germline lookup yields CDR1 LNHDA and CDR2 SQIVND (reference sequence). DNA of the CDR3: TGTGCCAGTAGTAGGGGAGTAGGTGCGGGTGGCTACACCTTC. Translation: CASSRGVGAGGYTF.

The V call is TRBV10-2, the J call TRBJ2-7; the match to TRBD2 covers 8 bases. Germline V gene sequence: CDR1 WSHSY, CDR2 SAAADI. The V segment lost 11 bases and the J segment 1 base; nucleotides outside the gene matches: 7. This CDR3 has 13 residues. CDR3 region: CARLSGRSYEQYF. CDR3 DNA sequence: TGCGCCCGCCTGAGCGGGAGATCCTACGAGCAGTACTTC.

J is TRBJ2-3 and V is TRBV9; no reliable D call. The V end was cut by 0 bases, the J end by 2 bases, with 7 bases between. Germline V gene sequence: CDR1 SGDLS, CDR2 YYNGEE. CDR3 size: 14 residues. The CDR3 region has the DNA TGTGCCAGCAGCGTAGCTCCCCTCACAGATACGCAGTATTTT. Its translation is CASSVAPLTDTQYF.

The V call is TRBV19, the J call TRBJ1-5; the match to TRBD1 covers 10 bases. In germline, CDR1 is LNHDA, CDR2 SQIVND (reference sequence). This CDR3 contains 16 residues. J lost 7 bases, V lost 2 bases, and 8 bases had no gene match. CDR3 sequence: CASSISDRGSHQPQHF. The CDR3 nucleotides read TGTGCCAGTAGTATATCGGACAGGGGGAGTCACCAGCCCCAGCATTTT.

The chain links TRBV30 to TRBJ2-5; D is unclear. This CDR3 spans 14 amino acids. Germline V CDR1 and CDR2: GTSNPN, SVGIG (reference sequence). With 1 base removed from V and 7 bases from J, the gap between germline ends came to 16 bases. The CDR3 protein is CAWSARLEIGTQYF. The CDR3 DNA sequence: TGTGCCTGGAGTGCAAGATTAGAAATCGGGACCCAGTACTTC. Full variable domain (rest looked up from reference TRBV30 and TRBJ2-5): SQTIHQWPATLVQPVGSPLSLECTVEGTSNPNLYWYRQAAGRGLQLLFYSVGIGQISSEVPQNLSASRPQDRQFILSSKKLLLSDSGFYLCAWSARLEIGTQYFGPGTRLLVL.

The CDR3 loop reads CATRPSRANTEAFF. CDR3 DNA sequence: TGTGCCACTCGCCCCTCCAGGGCGAACACTGAAGCTTTCTTT. V is TRBV19 and J is TRBJ1-1, with a weak D call TRBD1 (5 bases). Germline V gene data show CDR1 as LNHDA and CDR2 as SQIVND (reference sequence). The V end lost 10 bases, the J end lost 1 base, and 16 bases lay between the germline ends. CDR3 length: 14 residues.

This chain links TRBV11-2 with TRBJ2-3, with D possibly matching TRBD1 (6 bases). The CDR3 covers 18 residues. V was pared by 5 bases and J by 0 bases, with 21 bases between. CDR1 and CDR2 (germline): SGHAT, FQNNGV. The CDR3 region has the DNA TGTGCCAGCAGCCGTACAGGGCCCCGGCCCTCTAGCACAGATACGCAGTATTTT. It specifies CASSRTGPRPSSTDTQYF. The entire variable domain, with the rest obtained from reference TRBV11-2 and TRBJ2-3, is as follows: EAGVAQSPRYKIIEKRQSVAFWCNPISGHATLYWYQQILGQGPKLLIQFQNNGVVDDSQLPKDRFSAERLKGVDSTLKIQPAKLEDSAVYLCASSRTGPRPSSTDTQYFGPGTRLTVL.

The chain links TRBV4-3 to TRBJ2-2; 8 bases line up with TRBD1. The junction had 12 bases not matched to a gene; V was cut back by 3 bases and J by 6 bases. There are 17 residues in the CDR3. Germline lookup yields CDR1 LGHNA and CDR2 YSLEER. CDR3 bases: TGCGCCAGCAGCCAGGATCGTCTCGACAGGGGTGCCGGGGAGCTGTTTTTT. This gives the protein CASSQDRLDRGAGELFF.